This T cell receptor (beta chain) was sequenced in a study of blood T cell repertoires in COVID-19 (dated by TCRdb to the early 2020s). Background for the entire study: Samples from collaborators originated in the United States, Italy and Spain and spanned both the acute and convalescent phases of COVID-19. The prospective study material was composed of cDNA or gDNA derived from T cells, B-cell-depleted T cells, or PBMCs. The dataset comprised deeply sampled blood TCRbeta repertoires from subjects exposed to, actively infected with, or recovered from COVID-19. The repertoires were released in a freely available public database meant as a resource for research on the immune response to SARS-CoV-2. The samples were drawn from two sources: the first 160 participants of the ongoing ImmuneRACE study, and 1,200 or so subjects contributed by 6 global collaborators. A de-identified subject ID, COVID-19 status, age in years and sex were almost always included in the sample metadata. HLA class I and class II types, where available, came from metadata supplied by the sample provider rather than from assay-based typing.

Note on this clone: The specificity of this receptor is unknown. No base quality information exists; no much larger clone differs at one position.

The germline V gene (reference sequence) yields GTSNPN for CDR1 and SVGIG for CDR2. The CDR3 contains 13 residues, cysteine and phenylalanine counted. Only the CDR3 DNA stays, 39 bases, in frame from base 1. At the junction V is shortened by 0 bases and J by 7 bases, with 9 bases in between. TCRbeta CDR3 regions were amplified from genomic DNA by means of the immunoSEQ Assay, a bias-controlled multiplex PCR. The source study handled its data this way. Nucleated cell counts per sample were estimated from amplification of reference gene primers within the assay. To quantify the absolute abundance of each unique TCRbeta CDR3 rearrangement, sequence reads were collapsed and filtered. For each sample, productive Simpson clonality was calculated as the square root of Simpson's diversity index over productive rearrangements. The table comes from immuneACCESS by way of TCRdb, which keeps in-frame sequences with V and J called. Part of the clones is missing from these tables; in studies checked, under half for an unresolved V gene and the rest for unknown reasons. The DNA gave D and trimming, while V, J and clone size come from that table. In all, the sample holds 330,000 or so clones, and more than 85% of those were seen once. Approximately 17% of the sample rests with the top ten.

Participants in the prospective study were enrolled through a virtual design, were aged about 18 to 100 years, and lived in about 25 United States geographic areas. Cohort assignment in the prospective study relied on participant-reported clinical history from a screening survey and a study questionnaire. For ImmuneRACE Cohort 3, a participant was defined as recovered based on two consecutive negative NP/OP PCR tests, clearance by a healthcare professional, or resolution of symptoms. In the prospective study, mobile phlebotomists collected whole blood, serum and a nasopharyngeal or oropharyngeal swab from each participant. Participants in the prospective study had the option to provide additional blood draws and questionnaires over an approximately 2-month period. Before DNA extraction, prospective study blood samples were shipped either frozen or at room temperature. General conclusions and limits of the study: The amount of clinical and demographic metadata varied by source and participant and was provided uncurated.

The sequence joins TRBV30 to TRBJ2-2, with the D gene too uncertain to name. Sequencing was done on a sample of PBMCs or T cells enriched from blood (not recorded which). The sequence derives from a woman aged 30 to 39 who had recovered from COVID-19. The CDR3 is CAWSVGDFGELFF. The sequenced DNA: TGTGCCTGGAGTGTTGGAGATTTCGGGGAGCTGTTTTTT.